This T cell receptor (beta chain) was captured by sequencing in a study of identical twins. This clonotype has only a few counts. Antigen: not known. Notes on the study in general: Twins' surplus sharing was weaker for beta out-of-frame sequences.

Every one of the donors was a healthy Caucasian. A single record per CDR3 protein comes from TCRdb applying MiXCR to the 5' RACE reads. In the table there are roughly 770,000 distinct CDR3 sequences, 15% to 20% of which are singletons. This CDR3 is built from 18 residues. Germline lookup yields CDR1 MGHRA and CDR2 YSYEKL. V was pared by 1 base and J by 3 bases, with 22 bases between. These records were also assigned to another study, of T cells expressing NK-cell markers. This second study says: For over 5 donors, the dominant NKG2C+ clonotypes made up roughly 1.0-8% of their CD8+ T cells. Researchers report these clonotypes also headed the CD3+CD56-NKG2C+ fraction in a handful of donors.

This receptor was taken from a woman between 18 and 29 years old in good health. Sequenced: PBMCs. This chain connects TRBV4-1 to TRBJ2-7; D remains ambiguous. This CDR3 is CASSQVAPDPTSLYEQYF. CDR3 DNA sequence: TGCGCCAGCAGCCAAGTGGCCCCGGATCCTACCTCACTCTACGAGCAGTACTTC.